The rows below give T cell receptor beta chains drawn from one sample of a study of blood T cell repertoires in COVID-19. Libraries were prepared by immunoSEQ multiplex PCR; TCRdb keeps only in-frame clonotypes and omits some of them. The sample consists of about 170,000 clones, 70% to 90% of them appearing once. Sequenced sample: PBMCs or T cells enriched from blood (not recorded which). The receptors stem from a woman younger than 30 who had recovered from COVID-19. CDR3s include the opening cysteine and the closing phenylalanine or tryptophan. Not every row has a clone size; where given, it reads once, few, many or a size class.

clone_size j_call v_call cdr3_aa
NA TRBJ1-4 TRBV4-2 CASSQEWQGNEKLFF
NA TRBJ1-1 TRBV27 CASSPWGQMNTEAFF
NA TRBJ1-3 TRBV2 CASGRDNSGNTIYF
NA TRBJ1-3 TRBV7-2 CASSPAGFSGNTIYF
NA TRBJ2-5 TRBV12-3/TRBV12-4 CASTIDGPGAQYF
NA TRBJ1-4 TRBV19 CASSLGQTNEKLFF
few TRBJ1-1 TRBV11-2 CASRWGGDTEAFF
few TRBJ2-2 TRBV5-6 CASSSEPNTGELFF
NA TRBJ2-7 TRBV18 CASSTTGASAYEQYF
NA TRBJ2-5 TRBV7-8 CASSLMAQHQETQYF
NA TRBJ2-1 TRBV6-2/TRBV6-3 CASSYLRTGGIYNEQFF
NA TRBJ2-2 TRBV19 CASPSGRAPGELFF
NA TRBJ2-1 TRBV5-4 CASSERTSGRPEQFF
once TRBJ1-1 TRBV14 CASSQGRLFGAFF